In this sample, the clone carrying this T cell receptor (beta chain) turned up once. These data are taken from a study of blood T cell repertoires in COVID-19. Assay used: immunoSEQ multiplex PCR; TCRdb lists only in-frame clones, some missing. This sample has 55,000 to 80,000 clones; 78% occur once, and the top ten carry more than 13%. Seattle-derived patients entered the study during active infection and were followed longitudinally. The ends were cut back, 0 bases at V and 8 bases at J, with 9 bases in the middle. This CDR3 comprises 13 residues. Germline V gives CDR1 SGDLS, CDR2 YYNGEE. The rearrangement joins TRBV9 to TRBJ2-1; D perhaps matches TRBD2 (6 bases). Sequencing was carried out using peripheral blood. This TCR derives from a man aged 60 to 75 with COVID-19, enrolled during active disease. Here the CDR3 DNA reads TGTGCCAGCAGCGTAGATCCTAGCGATGAGCAGTTCTTC. Protein sequence: CASSVDPSDEQFF.